This TCR beta chain is from a study of response to subunit inactivated influenza vaccine. Turning to this clonotype: Its antigen is as yet unknown.

V was pared by 7 bases and J by 3 bases, with 11 bases between. The CDR3 is 13 residues long. Germline V gene data show CDR1 as SGDLS and CDR2 as YYNGEE. Each CDR3 protein gets one entry after TCRdb re-called the RT-PCR reads with MiXCR. The sample has roughly 700,000 distinct CDR3 sequences; 15% to 19% are singletons. Study-wide results and limits: Authors proposed each seasonal influenza vaccination draws in few new T cells.

The TCR originated in a man aged 45-65 years who received an inactivated influenza vaccine. The J gene is TRBJ2-1, the V gene TRBV9; a possible D gene is TRBD1 (6 bases). This specimen consisted of PBMCs from blood, obtained approximately 13 days after vaccination. The CDR3 region is CASSGTLYNEQFF. The CDR3 region has the DNA TGTGCCAGCTCCGGGACACTCTACAATGAGCAGTTCTTC.